These 14 T cell receptor beta chains came from one sample sequenced in a study of T cell clonality in common variable immunodeficiency (dated by TCRdb to the mid-2010s). Library prep was done by the immunoSEQ multiplex PCR assay. TCRdb carries this immuneACCESS record with in-frame sequences only. Its versions omit some clonotypes, under half of them owing to an unresolved V gene in the studies checked, with the rest unexplained. This sample includes 40,000 to 45,000 clones, and none of them was observed just once. In total, the top ten clones hold around 2.8% of the sample. Sequenced sample: peripheral blood mononuclear cells. The receptor set was obtained from a person aged 18 to 70 in good health.

This clone occurred many times. Read data end 3 residues before the CDR3 end; the end is taken from the germline J gene. V and J are TRBV20-1 and TRBJ2-2; possible D gene TRBD2, 7 bases. Looked up from germline, CDR1 is DFQATT and CDR2 is SNEGSKA (reference sequence). The CDR3 runs to 14 residues. CDR3 bases read: TGCAGTGCTGTAGAGGGGGGGTCCATGGTGCCG. The encoded protein is CSAVEGGSMVP. The CDR3 as a whole reads CSAVEGGSMVPLFF.

The table lists this clone with many counts. Partial CDR3 DNA: TGTGCCAGCAGCGGGGGACTAGCGAACACCGGGGAG. It specifies CASSGGLANTGE. The CDR3 in its entirety is CASSGGLANTGELFF. The chain recombines TRBV9 with TRBJ2-2; TRBD2 agrees at 8 bases. Read sequence stops 3 residues before the CDR3 end, and the germline J gene provides the missing end. Trimming removed 3 bases from V and 0 bases from J; junction bases left unmatched: 1. The germline CDR1 and CDR2 sequences are SGDLS and YYNGEE. The CDR3 totals 15 residues.

About this clone itself: From the germline J gene comes the end of the CDR3, since the read stops 3 residues before it. This sequence joins TRBV30 and TRBJ1-2; D is possibly TRBD1 (5 bases). Germline V CDR1 and CDR2: GTSNPN, SVGIG (reference sequence). The CDR3 is 15 residues long. The V and J ends lost 0 bases and 4 bases respectively, with 15 bases between them. The CDR3: CAWSVPKGLTYGYTF. CDR3 bases read: TGTGCCTGGAGTGTACCCAAGGGACTTACCTATGGC.

This clone has more than one count but fewer than ten. The read ends 3 residues before the CDR3 terminus; that terminus is restored from the germline J gene. The chain has TRBV11-3 and TRBJ2-1; possible D gene TRBD1, 5 bases. Germline CDR1 and CDR2: SGHNT and YENEEA. The CDR3 length is 13 residues. V gave up 5 bases and J gave up 6 bases, with 11 bases separating them. The part of the CDR3 DNA that was read is TGTGCCAGCAGCAGAGACAGTTTCAATGAG. This codes for CASSRDSFNE. The CDR3, in full, reads CASSRDSFNEQFF. The entire variable domain, with the rest obtained from reference TRBV11-3 and TRBJ2-1, is as follows: EAGVVQSPRYKIIEKKQPVAFWCNPISGHNTLYWYLQNLGQGPELLIRYENEEAVDDSQLPKDRFSAERLKGVDSTLKIQPAELGDSAVYLCASSRDSFNEQFFGPGTRLTVL.

In the case of this clone: The read terminates 3 residues before the CDR3 end, so the remaining end is supplied by the germline J gene. This chain links TRBV7-6 with TRBJ2-5, with D tentatively TRBD1 (6 bases). Deletions cut 5 bases from V and 4 bases from J, with 17 bases between. Germline V gene data show CDR1 as SGHVS and CDR2 as FNYEAQ. The CDR3 consists of 15 residues. The CDR3 loop is CASSSWSQGGETQYF. CDR3 DNA, as far as it was read: TGTGCCAGCAGCAGTTGGTCCCAAGGGGGAGAGACC.

This clone was found many times. The read terminates 3 residues before the CDR3 end, so the remaining end is supplied by the germline J gene. The rearrangement joins TRBV20-1 to TRBJ1-2; maybe TRBD1 (5 bases). V was clipped by 5 bases and J by 3 bases, with 19 bases between them. Germline-derived CDR1 and CDR2 are DFQATT and SNEGSKA (reference sequence). This CDR3 region has 15 residues. CDR3 sequence reads: CSASPLGLRDYGYTF. CDR3 DNA (partial): TGCAGTGCTTCCCCCCTGGGGCTGAGGGACTATGGC.

A few counts support this clone. The read ends 3 residues before the CDR3 terminus; that terminus is restored from the germline J gene. The chain joins TRBV2 to TRBJ2-1; possible D gene TRBD1, 5 bases. V was pared by 6 bases and J by 4 bases, with 16 bases between. The germline V gene has CDR1 SNHLY and CDR2 FYNNEI. The CDR3 runs to 15 residues. The CDR3 DNA, read in part, is TGTGCCAGCAGCCGACAAGGGGCGAATTACAATGAG. Protein: CASSRQGANYNE. The whole CDR3 sequence reads CASSRQGANYNEQFF.

This clone was recorded many times. From the germline J gene comes the end of the CDR3, since the read stops 3 residues before it. This chain joins TRBV11-2 and TRBJ2-2, with a weak D call TRBD1 (5 bases). Trimming took off 2 bases at V and 5 bases at J, with 9 bases between the two ends. CDR1 and CDR2 (germline): SGHAT, FQNNGV. This CDR3 contains 14 residues. The CDR3 sequence: CASSLPGRTGELFF. The CDR3 DNA, read in part, is TGTGCCAGCAGCTTACCAGGGCGGACCGGGGAG.

This clone was seen ten or more times. Read sequence stops 3 residues before the CDR3 end, and the germline J gene provides the missing end. The chain carries TRBV7-8 and TRBJ1-1; 8 bases match TRBD1. Losses at the gene ends were 6 bases for V and 4 bases for J; bases not matched to a gene: 10. The germline V gene has CDR1 SGHVS and CDR2 FQNEAQ. The CDR3 extends over 15 amino acids. The CDR3 spells CASRLSRDRSTEAFF. The sequenced part of the CDR3 DNA is TGTGCCAGCAGACTAAGCCGGGACAGGTCCACTGAA.

In the case of this clone: The CDR3 end lies 3 residues beyond the end of the read and is filled in from the germline J gene. The chain joins TRBV19 to TRBJ2-7; D possibly uses TRBD1 or TRBD2 (6 bases each). The CDR3 extends over 13 amino acids. Looked up from germline, CDR1 is LNHDA and CDR2 is SQIVND (reference sequence). V lost 9 bases to trimming and J lost 2 bases, with 14 bases between them. CDR3 DNA, as far as it was read: TGTGCCAGCCGAAACAGGGAGGCCTACGAG. This sequence encodes CASRNREAYE. The full CDR3 reads CASRNREAYEQYF.

This clone was found many times. The CDR3 sequence: CAISESIGARLTEAFF. The sequenced part of the CDR3 DNA is TGTGCCATCAGTGAGTCGATAGGGGCAAGGCTCACTGAA. The chain joins TRBV10-3 to TRBJ1-1, with D maybe TRBD1 (5 bases). The read comes to an end 3 residues before the CDR3 does, leaving the germline J gene to fill in the end. This CDR3 region has 16 residues. The V and J ends lost 0 bases and 4 bases respectively, with 15 bases between them. CDR1 is ENHRY, CDR2 SYGVKD, per germline.

This clone was picked up many times. The observed sequence ends 3 residues before the CDR3 terminus, with the missing tail filled in from the germline J gene. This chain uses TRBV7-9 with TRBJ1-2, with TRBD1 identical over 7 bases. The CDR3 contains 14 residues. CDR1 and CDR2 from the germline V gene are SEHNR and FQNEAQ (reference sequence). The CDR3 DNA, read in part, is TGTGCCAGCAGCTTAGCTGAGACAGGGAAAGGC. Protein sequence: CASSLAETGKG. The whole CDR3 reads CASSLAETGKGYTF.

This clone was counted ten times or more. The sequenced fragment ends 3 residues before the CDR3 boundary, so the rest is inferred from the germline J gene. This chain links TRBV5-1 with TRBJ1-2, with no clear D. The CDR3 consists of 12 residues. V was trimmed by 7 bases and J by 3 bases, leaving 10 bases between them. Germline lookup yields CDR1 SGHRS and CDR2 YFSETQ. Partial CDR3 DNA: TGCGCCAGCGGGCTGGAGGACTATGGC. Protein: CASGLEDYG. The whole CDR3 protein is CASGLEDYGYTF.

Many counts were recorded for this clone. The read ends 3 residues early relative to the CDR3; the germline J gene fills the gap. The chain employs TRBV5-1 and TRBJ2-2, with TRBD2 matching 8 bases. This CDR3 is 15 amino acids long. Germline CDR1 reads SGHRS; CDR2 reads YFSETQ. With V trimmed by 3 bases and J by 5 bases, 6 bases remained unmatched. The CDR3: CASSSGLAETGELFF. The part of the CDR3 DNA that was read is TGCGCCAGCAGCTCCGGACTAGCAGAGACCGGGGAG.